The present entry profiles one T cell receptor (beta chain) with its context. These data are taken from a study of blood T cells in healthy people across ages. V was shortened by 1 base and J by 9 bases, with 13 bases between the two germline ends. From germline, CDR1 is SGHTA and CDR2 FQGNSA. This CDR3 spans 14 amino acids. Together with a sample-barcoded 5' primer, a J-beta primer mix was included in a second PCR lasting roughly 7 to 11 cycles. Each CDR3 protein gets one entry after TCRdb re-called the 5' RACE reads with MiXCR. Counted here are approximately 940,000 distinct CDR3 sequences, under 50% occurring once; the ten biggest clones make up around 15%.

V is TRBV7-2 and J is TRBJ2-1; D gene ambiguous. The sequencing sample was made of blood. This sequence was found in a man aged 30 to 45 in good health. The CDR3 bases are TGTGCCAGCAGCTTAGATGCGGTCAGGTCTGAGCAGTTCTTC. It yields the protein CASSLDAVRSEQFF.